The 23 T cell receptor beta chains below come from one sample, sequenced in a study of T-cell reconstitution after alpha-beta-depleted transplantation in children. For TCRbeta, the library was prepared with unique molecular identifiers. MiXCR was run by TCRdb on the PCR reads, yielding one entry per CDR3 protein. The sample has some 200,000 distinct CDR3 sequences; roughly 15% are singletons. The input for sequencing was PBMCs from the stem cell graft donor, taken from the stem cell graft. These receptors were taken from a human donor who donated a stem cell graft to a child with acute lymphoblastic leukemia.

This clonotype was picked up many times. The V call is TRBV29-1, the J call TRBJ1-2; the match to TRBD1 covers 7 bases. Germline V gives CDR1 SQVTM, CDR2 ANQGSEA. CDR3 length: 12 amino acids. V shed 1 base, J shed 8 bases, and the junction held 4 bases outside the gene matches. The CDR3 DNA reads TGCAGCGTTGAAGGAGGGGGCAGCGGCTACACCTTC. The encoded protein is CSVEGGGSGYTF.

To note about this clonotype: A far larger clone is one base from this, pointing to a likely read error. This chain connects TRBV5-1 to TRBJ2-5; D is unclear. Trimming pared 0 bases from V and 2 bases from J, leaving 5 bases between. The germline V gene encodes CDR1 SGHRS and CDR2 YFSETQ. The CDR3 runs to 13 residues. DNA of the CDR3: TGCGCCAGCAGCTTGGACACGCAAGAGACCCAGTACTTC. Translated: CASSLDTQETQYF.

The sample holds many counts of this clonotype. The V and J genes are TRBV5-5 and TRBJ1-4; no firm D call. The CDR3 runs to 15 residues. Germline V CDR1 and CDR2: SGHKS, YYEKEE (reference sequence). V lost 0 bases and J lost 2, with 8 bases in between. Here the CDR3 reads CASSLGAPTNEKLFF. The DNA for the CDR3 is TGTGCCAGCAGCTTGGGGGCGCCCACTAATGAAAAACTGTTTTTT.

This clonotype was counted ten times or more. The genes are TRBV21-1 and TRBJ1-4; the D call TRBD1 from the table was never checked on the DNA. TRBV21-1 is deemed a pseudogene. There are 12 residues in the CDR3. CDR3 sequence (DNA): TGTGCCTCTACAGGGTCACGTGAAAAACTGTTTTTT. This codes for CASTGSREKLFF.

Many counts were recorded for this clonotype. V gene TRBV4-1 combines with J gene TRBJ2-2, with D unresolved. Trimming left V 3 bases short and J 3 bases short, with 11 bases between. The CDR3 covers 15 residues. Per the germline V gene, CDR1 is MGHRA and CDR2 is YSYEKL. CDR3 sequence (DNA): TGCGCCAGCAGCCAGGTGGCTCGAGACACCGGGGAGCTGTTTTTT. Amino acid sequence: CASSQVARDTGELFF.

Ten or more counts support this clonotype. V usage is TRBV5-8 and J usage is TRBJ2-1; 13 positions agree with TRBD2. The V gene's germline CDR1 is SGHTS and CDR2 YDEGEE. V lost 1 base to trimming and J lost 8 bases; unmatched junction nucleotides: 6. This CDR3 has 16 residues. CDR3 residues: CASSLYGTSGIYEQFF. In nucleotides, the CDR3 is TGTGCCAGCAGCTTGTATGGGACTAGCGGGATTTATGAGCAGTTCTTC.

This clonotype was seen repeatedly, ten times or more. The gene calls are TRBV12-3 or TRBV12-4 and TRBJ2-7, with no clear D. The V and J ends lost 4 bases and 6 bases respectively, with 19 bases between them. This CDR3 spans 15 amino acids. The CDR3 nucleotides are TGTGCCAGCAGTTCCCCCTCAACCCTTCTCCGCGAGCAGTACTTC. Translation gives CASSSPSTLLREQYF.

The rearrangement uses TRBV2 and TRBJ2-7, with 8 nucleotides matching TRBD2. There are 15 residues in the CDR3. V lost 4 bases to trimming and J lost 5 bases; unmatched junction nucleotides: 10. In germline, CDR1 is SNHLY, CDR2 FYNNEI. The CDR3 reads CASSVRSGRSHEQYF. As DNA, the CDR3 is TGTGCCAGCAGTGTACGAAGCGGGAGATCTCACGAGCAGTACTTC.

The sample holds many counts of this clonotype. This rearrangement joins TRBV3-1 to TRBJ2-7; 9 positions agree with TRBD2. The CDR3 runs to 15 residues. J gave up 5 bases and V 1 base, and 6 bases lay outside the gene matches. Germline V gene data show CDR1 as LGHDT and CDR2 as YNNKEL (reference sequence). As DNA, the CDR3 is TGTGCCAGCAGCCAAGTCTTTAGCGGGAGTAACGAGCAGTACTTC. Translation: CASSQVFSGSNEQYF.

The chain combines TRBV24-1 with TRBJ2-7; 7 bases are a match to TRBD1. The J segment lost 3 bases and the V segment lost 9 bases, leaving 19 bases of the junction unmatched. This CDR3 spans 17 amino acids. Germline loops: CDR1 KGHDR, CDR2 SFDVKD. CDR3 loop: CATSLHRQGAGNYEQYF. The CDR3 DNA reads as TGTGCCACCTCACTTCATCGACAGGGCGCTGGGAACTACGAGCAGTACTTC.

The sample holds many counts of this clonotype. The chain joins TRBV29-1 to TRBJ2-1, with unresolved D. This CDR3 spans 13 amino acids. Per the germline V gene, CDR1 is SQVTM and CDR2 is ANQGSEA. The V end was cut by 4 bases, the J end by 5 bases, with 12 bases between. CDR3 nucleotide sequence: TGCAGCGTTGTTCGTACGAATCACAATGAGCAGTTCTTC. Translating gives CSVVRTNHNEQFF.

The CDR3 sequence is CASNSVTGELFF. In DNA, the CDR3 is TGTGCCAGCAACAGCGTCACCGGGGAGCTGTTTTTT. The J gene is TRBJ2-2, the V gene TRBV6-2 or TRBV6-3, with D uncertain. The germline V gene has CDR1 MNHEY and CDR2 SVGEGT. This CDR3 has 12 residues. V was trimmed by 7 bases and J by 4 bases, leaving 7 bases between them.

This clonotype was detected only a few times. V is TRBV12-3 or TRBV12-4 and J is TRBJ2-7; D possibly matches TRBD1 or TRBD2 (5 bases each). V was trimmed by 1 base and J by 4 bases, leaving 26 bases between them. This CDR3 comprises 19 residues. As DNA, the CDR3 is TGTGCCAGCAGTTTAGAAGTGGGTGGGGGTAGATGGACCTTGTACGAGCAGTACTTC. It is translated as CASSLEVGGGRWTLYEQYF.

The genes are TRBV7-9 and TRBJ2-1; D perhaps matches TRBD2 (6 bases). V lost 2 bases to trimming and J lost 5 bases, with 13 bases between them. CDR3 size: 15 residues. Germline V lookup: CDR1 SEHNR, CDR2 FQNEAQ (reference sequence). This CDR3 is CASSLYGGTDNEQFF. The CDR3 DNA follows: TGTGCCAGCAGCTTATACGGCGGGACGGACAATGAGCAGTTCTTC.

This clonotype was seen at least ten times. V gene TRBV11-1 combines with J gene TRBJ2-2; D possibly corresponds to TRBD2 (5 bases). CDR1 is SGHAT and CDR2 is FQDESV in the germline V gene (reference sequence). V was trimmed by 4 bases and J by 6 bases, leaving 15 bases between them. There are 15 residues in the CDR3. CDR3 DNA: TGTGCCAGCAGCTCCACACTCGACTACCCCGGGGAGCTGTTTTTT. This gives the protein CASSSTLDYPGELFF.

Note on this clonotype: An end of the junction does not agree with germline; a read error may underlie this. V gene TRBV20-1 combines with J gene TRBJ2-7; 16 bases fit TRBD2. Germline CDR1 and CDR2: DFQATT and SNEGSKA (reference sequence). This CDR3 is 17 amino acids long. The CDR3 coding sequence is TGCTGTGCTGATACACCGGGACTAGCGGGAGGGCCTTTCGAGCAGTACTTC. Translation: CCADTPGLAGGPFEQYF.

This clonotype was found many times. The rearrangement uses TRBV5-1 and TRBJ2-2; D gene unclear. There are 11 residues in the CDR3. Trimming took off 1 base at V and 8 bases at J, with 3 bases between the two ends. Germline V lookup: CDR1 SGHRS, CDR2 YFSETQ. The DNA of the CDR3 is TGCGCCAGCAGCTTGAATGGGGAGCTGTTTTTT. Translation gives CASSLNGELFF. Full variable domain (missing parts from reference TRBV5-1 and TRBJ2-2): KAGVTQTPRYLIKTRGQQVTLSCSPISGHRSVSWYQQTPGQGLQFLFEYFSETQRNKGNFPGRFSGRQFSNSRSEMNVSTLELGDSALYLCASSLNGELFFGEGSRLTVL.

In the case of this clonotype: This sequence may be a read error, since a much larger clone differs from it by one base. CDR3 protein: CAIREGSLQETQYF. The CDR3 DNA sequence: TGTGCCATCCGAGAAGGGTCCTTACAAGAGACCCAGTACTTC. This chain connects TRBV10-3 to TRBJ2-5; no clear D. The V end lost 8 bases, the J end lost 2 bases, and 15 bases lay between the germline ends. CDR3 length: 14 residues. Germline CDR1 reads ENHRY; CDR2 reads SYGVKD.

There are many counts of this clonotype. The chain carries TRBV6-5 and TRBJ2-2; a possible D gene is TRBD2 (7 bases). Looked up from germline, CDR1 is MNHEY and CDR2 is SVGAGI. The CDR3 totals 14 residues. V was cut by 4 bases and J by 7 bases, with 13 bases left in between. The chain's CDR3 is CASSSQGGGGELFF. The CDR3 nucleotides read TGTGCCAGCAGTTCTCAGGGAGGGGGCGGGGAGCTGTTTTTT.

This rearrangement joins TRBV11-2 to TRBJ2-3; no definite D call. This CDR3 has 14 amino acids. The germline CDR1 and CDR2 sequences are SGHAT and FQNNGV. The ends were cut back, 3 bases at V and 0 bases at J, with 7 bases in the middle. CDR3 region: CASSFSSSTDTQYF. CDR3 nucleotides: TGTGCCAGCAGCTTCAGCAGCAGCACAGATACGCAGTATTTT.

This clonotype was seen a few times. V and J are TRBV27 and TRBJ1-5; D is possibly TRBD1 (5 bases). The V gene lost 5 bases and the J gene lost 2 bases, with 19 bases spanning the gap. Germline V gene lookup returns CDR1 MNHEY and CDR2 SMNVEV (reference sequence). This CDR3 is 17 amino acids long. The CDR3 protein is CASSPQLGGGRNQPQHF. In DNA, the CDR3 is TGTGCCAGCAGTCCCCAGCTAGGTGGGGGTCGCAATCAGCCCCAGCATTTT.

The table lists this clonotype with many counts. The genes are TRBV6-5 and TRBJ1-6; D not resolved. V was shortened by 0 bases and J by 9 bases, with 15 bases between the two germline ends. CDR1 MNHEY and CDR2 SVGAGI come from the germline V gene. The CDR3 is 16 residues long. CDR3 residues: CASSYSTDSPRSPLHF. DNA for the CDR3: TGTGCCAGCAGTTACTCGACGGATTCGCCCCGTTCACCCCTCCACTTT.

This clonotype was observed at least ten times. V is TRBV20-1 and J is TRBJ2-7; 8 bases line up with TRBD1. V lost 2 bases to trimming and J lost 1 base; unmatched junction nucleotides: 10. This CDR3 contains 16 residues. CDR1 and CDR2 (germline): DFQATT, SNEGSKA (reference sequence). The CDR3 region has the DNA TGCAGTGCTAGAAGCCGGGACAGGTCTTTTTCCTACGAGCAGTACTTC. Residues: CSARSRDRSFSYEQYF.